This T cell receptor beta chain was documented in a study of identical twins. Whole-study findings and limits: An excess of low generation probability was shown by twin-shared out-of-frame alpha sequences.

Unique molecular identifiers were present on cDNA, and template switching added a universal primer site. MiXCR, applied by TCRdb to the 5' RACE reads, yields one record per CDR3 protein. The sample carries around 250,000 distinct CDR3 sequences, 12% recorded once. A few counts support this clonotype. Its specificity is unknown. Germline CDR1 and CDR2: LNHDA and SQIVND (reference sequence). This CDR3 has 14 amino acids. V was clipped by 4 bases and J by 6 bases, with 15 bases between them. These data were also filed under a second study, of yellow fever vaccine responses in identical twins. That source notes: Twins reportedly showed a vaccine T cell response that seemed partly convergent and partly personalized.

This receptor was obtained from a woman younger than 35 in good health. The chain couples TRBV19 to TRBJ1-2, with TRBD1 as a possible D gene (6 bases). The sequenced material came from memory (CD45RO+) T cells sorted from blood. In DNA, the CDR3 is TGTGCCAGTAGTAACCTGGACAGCCTAAATGGCTACACCTTC. This sequence encodes CASSNLDSLNGYTF.